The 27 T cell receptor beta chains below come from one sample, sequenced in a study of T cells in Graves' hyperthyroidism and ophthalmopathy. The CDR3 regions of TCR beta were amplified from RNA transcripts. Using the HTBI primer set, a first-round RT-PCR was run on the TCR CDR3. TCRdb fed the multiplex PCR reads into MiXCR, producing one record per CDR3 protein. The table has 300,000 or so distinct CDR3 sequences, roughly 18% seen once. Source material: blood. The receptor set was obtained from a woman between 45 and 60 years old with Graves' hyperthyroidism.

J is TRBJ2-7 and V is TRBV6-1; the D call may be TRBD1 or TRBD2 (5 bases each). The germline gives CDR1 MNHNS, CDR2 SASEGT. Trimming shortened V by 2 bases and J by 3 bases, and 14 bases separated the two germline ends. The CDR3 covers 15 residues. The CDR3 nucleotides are TGTGCCAGCAGTGAATCGGAACGGGACCTCTACGAGCAGTACTTC. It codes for CASSESERDLYEQYF.

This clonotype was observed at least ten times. CDR3 sequence (DNA): TGTGCCAGCAGTGACAGCGGGGGTACAGATACGCAGTATTTT. Translation: CASSDSGGTDTQYF. The V and J genes are TRBV2 and TRBJ2-3; the match to TRBD2 covers 8 bases. The CDR3 is made up of 14 amino acids. The trim removed 3 bases at V and 3 bases at J, leaving 2 bases unmatched. Per the germline V gene, CDR1 is SNHLY and CDR2 is FYNNEI.

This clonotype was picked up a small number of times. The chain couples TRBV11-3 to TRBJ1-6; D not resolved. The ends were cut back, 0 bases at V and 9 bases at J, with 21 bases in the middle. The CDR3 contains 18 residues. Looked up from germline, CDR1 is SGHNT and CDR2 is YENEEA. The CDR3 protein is CASSLDRGGGEEGSPLHF. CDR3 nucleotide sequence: TGTGCCAGCAGCTTAGACCGAGGAGGTGGAGAAGAGGGTTCACCCCTCCACTTT. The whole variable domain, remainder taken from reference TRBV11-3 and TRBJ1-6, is EAGVVQSPRYKIIEKKQPVAFWCNPISGHNTLYWYLQNLGQGPELLIRYENEEAVDDSQLPKDRFSAERLKGVDSTLKIQPAELGDSAVYLCASSLDRGGGEEGSPLHFGNGTRLTVT.

The CDR3 DNA reads as TGTGCCAGCTCACGGACAGGGGGGGGTCCCCAGCATTTT. This encodes CASSRTGGGPQHF. V and J are TRBV18 and TRBJ1-5, with 10 bases lining up with TRBD1. CDR1 is KGHSH, CDR2 LQKENI, per germline. Germline trimming cut 4 bases from V and 10 bases from J; bases unmatched to any gene: 4. The CDR3 consists of 13 residues.

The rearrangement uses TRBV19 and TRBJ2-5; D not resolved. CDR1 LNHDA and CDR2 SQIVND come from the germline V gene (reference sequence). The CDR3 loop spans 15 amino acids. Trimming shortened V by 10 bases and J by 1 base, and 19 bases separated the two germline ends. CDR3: CATRPRPSPQETQYF. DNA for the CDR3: TGTGCCACCCGCCCTCGCCCTTCTCCCCAAGAGACCCAGTACTTC.

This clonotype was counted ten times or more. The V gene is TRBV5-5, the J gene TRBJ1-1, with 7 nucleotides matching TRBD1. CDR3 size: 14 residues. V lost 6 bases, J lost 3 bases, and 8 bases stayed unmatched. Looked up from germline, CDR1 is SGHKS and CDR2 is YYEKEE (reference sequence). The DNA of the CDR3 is TGTGCCAGCACCGGACAGGTGGGGGACACTGAAGCTTTCTTT. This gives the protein CASTGQVGDTEAFF.

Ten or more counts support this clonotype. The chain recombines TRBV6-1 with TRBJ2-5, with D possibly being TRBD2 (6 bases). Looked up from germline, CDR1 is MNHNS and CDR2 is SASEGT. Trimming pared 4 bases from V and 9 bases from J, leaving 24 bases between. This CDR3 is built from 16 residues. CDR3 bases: TGTGCCAGCAGTGTAGATTCGACTAGTGGTATAGGGTCCCAGTACTTC. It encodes CASSVDSTSGIGSQYF.

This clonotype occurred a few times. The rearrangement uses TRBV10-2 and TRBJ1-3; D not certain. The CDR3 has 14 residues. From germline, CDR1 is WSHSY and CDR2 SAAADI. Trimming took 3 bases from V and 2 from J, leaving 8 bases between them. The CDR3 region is CASSEKSTGNTIYF. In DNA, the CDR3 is TGCGCCAGCAGTGAAAAGTCGACTGGAAACACCATATATTTT.

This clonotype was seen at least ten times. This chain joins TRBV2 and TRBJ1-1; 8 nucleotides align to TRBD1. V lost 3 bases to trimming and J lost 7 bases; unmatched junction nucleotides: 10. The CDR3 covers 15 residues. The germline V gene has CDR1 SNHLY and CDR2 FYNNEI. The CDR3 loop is CASSDMTGERVEAFF. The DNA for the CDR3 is TGTGCCAGCAGTGATATGACAGGGGAGAGGGTTGAAGCTTTCTTT. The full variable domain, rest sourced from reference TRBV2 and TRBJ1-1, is EPEVTQTPSHQVTQMGQEVILRCVPISNHLYFYWYRQILGQKVEFLVSFYNNEISEKSEIFDDQFSVERPDGSNFTLKIRSTKLEDSAMYFCASSDMTGERVEAFFGQGTRLTVV.

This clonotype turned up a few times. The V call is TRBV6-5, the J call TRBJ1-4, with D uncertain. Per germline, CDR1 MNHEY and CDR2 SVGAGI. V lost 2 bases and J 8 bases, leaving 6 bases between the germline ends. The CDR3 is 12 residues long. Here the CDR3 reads CASSYSGEKLFF. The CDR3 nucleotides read TGTGCCAGCAGTTACAGTGGCGAAAAACTGTTTTTT.

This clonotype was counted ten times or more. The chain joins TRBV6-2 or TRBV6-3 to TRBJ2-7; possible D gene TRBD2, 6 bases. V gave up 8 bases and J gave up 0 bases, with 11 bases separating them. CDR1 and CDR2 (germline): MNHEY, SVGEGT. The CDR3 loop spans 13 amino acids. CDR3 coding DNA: TGTGCCAGCCATAGCGGAAGCTCCTACGAGCAGTACTTC. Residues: CASHSGSSYEQYF.

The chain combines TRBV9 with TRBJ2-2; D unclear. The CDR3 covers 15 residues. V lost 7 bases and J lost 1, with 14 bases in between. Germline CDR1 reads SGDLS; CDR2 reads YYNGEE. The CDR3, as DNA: TGTGCCAGCGAGCGAGGCTCACAGAACACCGGGGAGCTGTTTTTT. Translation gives CASERGSQNTGELFF.

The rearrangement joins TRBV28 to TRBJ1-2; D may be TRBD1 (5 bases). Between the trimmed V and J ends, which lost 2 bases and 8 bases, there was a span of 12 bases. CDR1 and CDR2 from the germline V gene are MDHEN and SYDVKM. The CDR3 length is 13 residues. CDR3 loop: CASSLTQGGGYTF. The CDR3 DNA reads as TGTGCCAGCAGTTTAACCCAGGGAGGCGGCTACACCTTC.

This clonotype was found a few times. Here the CDR3 DNA reads TGTGCCAGCAGCCCGCCTGGGGGGCGATTGTATGGCTACACCTTC. Its protein product is CASSPPGGRLYGYTF. The J gene is TRBJ1-2, the V gene TRBV7-8, with a tentative D call TRBD1 (6 bases). The CDR3 has 15 amino acids. CDR1 SGHVS and CDR2 FQNEAQ come from the germline V gene. The V end was cut by 5 bases, the J end by 5 bases, with 18 bases between.

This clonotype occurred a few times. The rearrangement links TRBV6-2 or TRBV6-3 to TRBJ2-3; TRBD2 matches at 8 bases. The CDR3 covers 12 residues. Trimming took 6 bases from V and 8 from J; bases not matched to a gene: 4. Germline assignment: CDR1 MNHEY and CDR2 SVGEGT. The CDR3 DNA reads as TGTGCCAGCAGGACAGGACTAGCTACGCAGTATTTT. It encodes CASRTGLATQYF.

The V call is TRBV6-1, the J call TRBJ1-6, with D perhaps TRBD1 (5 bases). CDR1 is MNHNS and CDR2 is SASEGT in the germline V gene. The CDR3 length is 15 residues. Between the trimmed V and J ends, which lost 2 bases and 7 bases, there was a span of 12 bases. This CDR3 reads CASSELAGQNSPLHF. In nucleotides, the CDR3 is TGTGCCAGCAGTGAATTGGCAGGGCAGAATTCACCCCTCCACTTT.

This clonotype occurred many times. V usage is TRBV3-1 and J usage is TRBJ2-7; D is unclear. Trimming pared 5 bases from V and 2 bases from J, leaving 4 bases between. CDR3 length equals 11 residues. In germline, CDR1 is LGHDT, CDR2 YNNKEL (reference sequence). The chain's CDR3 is CASSTTYEQYF. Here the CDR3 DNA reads TGTGCCAGCAGCACAACCTACGAGCAGTACTTC.

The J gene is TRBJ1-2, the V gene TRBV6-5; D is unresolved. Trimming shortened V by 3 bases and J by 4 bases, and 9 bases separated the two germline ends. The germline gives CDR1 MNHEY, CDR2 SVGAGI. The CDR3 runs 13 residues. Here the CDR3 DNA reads TGTGCCAGCAGTTATGGCAGCTTCTATGGCTACACCTTC. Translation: CASSYGSFYGYTF.

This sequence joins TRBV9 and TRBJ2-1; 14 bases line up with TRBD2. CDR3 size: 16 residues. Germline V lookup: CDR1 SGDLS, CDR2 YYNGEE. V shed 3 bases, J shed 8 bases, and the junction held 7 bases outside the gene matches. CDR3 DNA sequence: TGTGCCAGCAGCGCTGGACTAGCGGGAGGTAGCGATGAGCAGTTCTTC. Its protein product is CASSAGLAGGSDEQFF.

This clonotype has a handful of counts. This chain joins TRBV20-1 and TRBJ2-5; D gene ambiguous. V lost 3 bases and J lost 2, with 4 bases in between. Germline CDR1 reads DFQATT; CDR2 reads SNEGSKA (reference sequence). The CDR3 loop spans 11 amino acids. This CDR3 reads CSARKQETQYF. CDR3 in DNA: TGCAGTGCTAGGAAACAAGAGACCCAGTACTTC.

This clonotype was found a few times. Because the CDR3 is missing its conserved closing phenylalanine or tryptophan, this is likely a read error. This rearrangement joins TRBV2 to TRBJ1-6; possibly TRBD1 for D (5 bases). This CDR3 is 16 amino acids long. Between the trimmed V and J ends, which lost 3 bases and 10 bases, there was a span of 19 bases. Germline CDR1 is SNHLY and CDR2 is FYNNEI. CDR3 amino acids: CASSESSGGARSPLHL. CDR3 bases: TGTGCCAGCAGTGAGTCTTCCGGGGGTGCACGCTCACCCCTCCACCTT.

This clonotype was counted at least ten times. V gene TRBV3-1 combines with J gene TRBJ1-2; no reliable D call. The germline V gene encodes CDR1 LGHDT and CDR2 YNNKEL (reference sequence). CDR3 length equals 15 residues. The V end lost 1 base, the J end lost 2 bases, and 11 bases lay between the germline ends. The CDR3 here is CASSQGSRLNYGYTF. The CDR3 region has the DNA TGTGCCAGCAGCCAAGGAAGCAGGTTGAACTATGGCTACACCTTC. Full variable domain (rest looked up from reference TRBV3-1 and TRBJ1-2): DTAVSQTPKYLVTQMGNDKSIKCEQNLGHDTMYWYKQDSKKFLKIMFSYNNKELIINETVPNRFSPKSPDKAHLNLHINSLELGDSAVYFCASSQGSRLNYGYTFGSGTRLTVV.

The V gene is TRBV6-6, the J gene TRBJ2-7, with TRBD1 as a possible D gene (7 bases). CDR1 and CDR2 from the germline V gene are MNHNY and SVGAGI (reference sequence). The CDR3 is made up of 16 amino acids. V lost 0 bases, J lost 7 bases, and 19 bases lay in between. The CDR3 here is CASSYSRDRDWWEQYF. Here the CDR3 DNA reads TGTGCCAGCAGTTACTCCAGAGACAGGGACTGGTGGGAGCAGTACTTC.

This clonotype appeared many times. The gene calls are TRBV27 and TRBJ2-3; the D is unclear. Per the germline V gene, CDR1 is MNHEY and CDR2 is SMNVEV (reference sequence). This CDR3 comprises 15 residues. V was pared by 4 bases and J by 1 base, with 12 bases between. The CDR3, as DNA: TGTGCCAGCAGTTCCCGGCGACCCGGCACAGATACGCAGTATTTT. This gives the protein CASSSRRPGTDTQYF.

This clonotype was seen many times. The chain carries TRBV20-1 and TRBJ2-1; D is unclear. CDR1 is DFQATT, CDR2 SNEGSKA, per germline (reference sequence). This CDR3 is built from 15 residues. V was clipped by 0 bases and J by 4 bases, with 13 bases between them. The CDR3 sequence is CSARDRIKGYNEQFF. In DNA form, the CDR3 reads TGCAGTGCTAGAGACAGGATAAAGGGTTACAATGAGCAGTTCTTC.

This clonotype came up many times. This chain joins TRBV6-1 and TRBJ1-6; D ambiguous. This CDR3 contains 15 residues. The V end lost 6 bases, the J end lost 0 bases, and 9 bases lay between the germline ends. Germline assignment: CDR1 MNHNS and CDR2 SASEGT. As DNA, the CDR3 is TGTGCCAGCAGATCCGACGGCTCCTATAATTCACCCCTCCACTTT. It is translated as CASRSDGSYNSPLHF.

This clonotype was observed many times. The CDR3 reads CASSLFRNQPQHF. In nucleotides, the CDR3 is TGTGCCAGCAGTTTATTCAGAAATCAGCCCCAGCATTTT. V gene TRBV27 combines with J gene TRBJ1-5; no definite D call. CDR1 MNHEY and CDR2 SMNVEV come from the germline V gene (reference sequence). This CDR3 region has 13 residues. Trimming stripped 1 base from V and 4 bases from J, with 5 bases between.